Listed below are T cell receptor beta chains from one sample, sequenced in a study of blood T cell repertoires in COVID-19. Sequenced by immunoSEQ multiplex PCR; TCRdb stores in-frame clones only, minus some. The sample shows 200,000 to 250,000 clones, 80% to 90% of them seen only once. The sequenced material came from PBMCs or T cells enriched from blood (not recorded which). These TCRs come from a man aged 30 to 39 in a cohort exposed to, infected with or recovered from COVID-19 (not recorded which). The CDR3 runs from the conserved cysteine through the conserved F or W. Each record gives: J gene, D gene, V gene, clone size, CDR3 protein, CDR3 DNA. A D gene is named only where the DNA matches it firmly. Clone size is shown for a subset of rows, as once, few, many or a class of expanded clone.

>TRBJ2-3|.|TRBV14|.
CASSRTWTVYQGTQYF
TGTGCCAGCAGCCGTACCTGGACAGTCTATCAGGGTACGCAGTATTTT
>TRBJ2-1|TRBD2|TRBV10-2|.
CASRPPGLPYNEQFF
TGCGCCAGCAGGCCCCCGGGACTACCTTACAATGAGCAGTTCTTC
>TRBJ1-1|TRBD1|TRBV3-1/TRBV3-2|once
CASSQRQGEVNTEAFF
TGTGCCAGCAGCCAACGACAGGGGGAAGTGAACACTGAAGCTTTCTTT
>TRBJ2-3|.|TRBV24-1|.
CATSDPDPGQSTDTQYF
TGTGCCACCAGTGATCCCGACCCGGGACAAAGCACAGATACGCAGTATTTT
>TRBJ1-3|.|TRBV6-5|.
CASILTGQGNTIYF
TGTGCCAGCATTCTCACAGGGCAAGGAAACACCATATATTTT
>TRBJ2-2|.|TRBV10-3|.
CAISESGTRNTGELFF
TGTGCCATCAGTGAGTCCGGGACAAGGAACACCGGGGAGCTGTTTTTT
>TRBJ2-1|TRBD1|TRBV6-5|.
CASRDSSYNEQFF
TGTGCCAGCCGGGACAGCTCCTACAATGAGCAGTTCTTC
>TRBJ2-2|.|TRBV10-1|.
CASRASVTGELFF
TGCGCCAGCAGAGCGTCAGTCACCGGGGAGCTGTTTTTT
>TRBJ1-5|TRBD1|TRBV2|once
CASTQQGNSNQPQHF
TGTGCCAGCACTCAACAGGGGAATAGCAATCAGCCCCAGCATTTT
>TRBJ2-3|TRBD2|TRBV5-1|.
CASSSGLAGEGLDTQYF
TGCGCCAGCAGCTCGGGACTAGCGGGAGAAGGGCTAGATACGCAGTATTTT
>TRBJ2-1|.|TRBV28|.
CASSFHSPSGLETGNEQFF
TGTGCCAGCAGTTTCCACTCCCCTTCGGGACTCGAGACGGGTAATGAGCAGTTCTTC
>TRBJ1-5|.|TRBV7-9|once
CASSLGTGPNNQPQHF
TGTGCCAGCAGCTTGGGAACAGGCCCTAACAATCAGCCCCAGCATTTT
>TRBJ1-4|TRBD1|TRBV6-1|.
CASSVGQVGEKLFF
TGTGCCAGCAGTGTGGGACAGGTCGGGGAAAAACTGTTTTTT
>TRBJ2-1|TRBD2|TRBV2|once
CASSELAGGPNEQFF
TGTGCCAGCAGTGAACTAGCGGGAGGGCCCAATGAGCAGTTCTTC
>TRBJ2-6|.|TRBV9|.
CASSGTTGLSGANVLTF
TGTGCCAGCAGCGGTACCACAGGCCTCTCTGGGGCCAACGTCCTGACTTTC
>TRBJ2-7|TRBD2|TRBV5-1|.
CASRLAGEDREQYF
TGCGCCAGCAGACTAGCGGGAGAAGACCGCGAGCAGTACTTC
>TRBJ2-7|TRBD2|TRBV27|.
CASSRGGAYEQYF
TGTGCCAGCAGTCGGGGGGGAGCCTACGAGCAGTACTTC
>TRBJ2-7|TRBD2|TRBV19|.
CASSVGLAGEQYF
TGTGCCAGTAGTGTCGGACTAGCGGGGGAGCAGTACTTC
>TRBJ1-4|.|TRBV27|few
CASSFRRLTNEKLFF
TGTGCCAGCAGTTTTCGGAGGTTAACTAATGAAAAACTGTTTTTT
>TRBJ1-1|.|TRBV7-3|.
CASSSSGDTEAFF
TGTGCCAGCAGCTCATCAGGGGACACTGAAGCTTTCTTT
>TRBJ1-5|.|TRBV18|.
CASSPLGGVDQPQHF
TGTGCCAGCTCCCCCCTTGGGGGGGTAGATCAGCCCCAGCATTTT
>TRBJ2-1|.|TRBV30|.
CAWSYPGFF
TGTGCCTGGAGTTACCCGGGGTTCTTC
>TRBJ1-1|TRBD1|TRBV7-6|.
CASSPVAGTEKNTEAFF
TGTGCCAGCAGCCCAGTTGCCGGGACAGAGAAGAACACTGAAGCTTTCTTT
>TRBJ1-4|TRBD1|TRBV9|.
CASSVAETGDFATNEKLFF
TGTGCCAGCAGCGTAGCGGAGACAGGGGACTTCGCAACTAATGAAAAACTGTTTTTT
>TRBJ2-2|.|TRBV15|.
CATSRDKGGGELFF
TGTGCCACCAGCAGAGATAAAGGGGGCGGGGAGCTGTTTTTT
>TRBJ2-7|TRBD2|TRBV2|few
CASSDLSGLADYEQYF
TGTGCCAGCAGTGACTTATCCGGACTAGCGGATTACGAGCAGTACTTC
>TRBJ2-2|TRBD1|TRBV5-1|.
CASSQGSAGQGITGELFF
TGCGCCAGCAGCCAAGGGTCGGCGGGACAGGGTATTACCGGGGAGCTGTTTTTT
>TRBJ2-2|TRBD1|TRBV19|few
CASTPGQTNTGELFF
TGTGCCAGTACCCCGGGACAGACGAACACCGGGGAGCTGTTTTTT
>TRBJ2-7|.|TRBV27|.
CASSLFRGTSYEQYF
TGTGCCAGCAGTTTATTCAGGGGGACTTCCTACGAGCAGTACTTC
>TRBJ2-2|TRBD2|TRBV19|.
CASSIDSGRLGGELFF
TGTGCCAGTAGTATCGATAGCGGGAGGTTAGGCGGGGAGCTGTTTTTT
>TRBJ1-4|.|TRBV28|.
CASSLAQGYEKLFF
TGTGCCAGCAGTTTAGCACAGGGTTACGAAAAACTGTTTTTT
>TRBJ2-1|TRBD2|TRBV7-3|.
CASSLTTSEGGEQFF
TGTGCCAGCAGCTTAACGACTAGCGAGGGGGGTGAGCAGTTCTTC
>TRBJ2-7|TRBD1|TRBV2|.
CASFLGTERLYEQYF
TGTGCCAGCTTCTTAGGGACAGAGCGTCTGTACGAGCAGTACTTC
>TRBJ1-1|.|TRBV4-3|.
CASSQDQGNTEAFF
TGCGCCAGCAGCCAAGATCAGGGAAACACTGAAGCTTTCTTT
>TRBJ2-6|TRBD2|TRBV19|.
CASSAGTSGWGANVLTF
TGTGCCAGTAGTGCCGGGACTAGCGGATGGGGGGCCAACGTCCTGACTTTC
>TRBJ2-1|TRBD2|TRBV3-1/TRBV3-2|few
CASSQGLAGSNEQFF
TGTGCCAGCAGCCAAGGACTAGCGGGGTCCAATGAGCAGTTCTTC
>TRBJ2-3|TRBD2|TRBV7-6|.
CASSLEPGGSTDTQYF
TGTGCCAGCAGCTTAGAACCGGGAGGGAGCACAGATACGCAGTATTTT
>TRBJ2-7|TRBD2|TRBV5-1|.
CASSLGSAGVLEQYF
TGCGCCAGCAGCTTGGGGTCCGCGGGAGTGCTCGAGCAGTACTTC
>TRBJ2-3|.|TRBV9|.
CASSGGPTDTQYF
TGTGCCAGCAGCGGGGGGCCCACAGATACGCAGTATTTT
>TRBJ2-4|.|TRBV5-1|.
CASSPTAGNIQYF
TGCGCCAGCAGCCCTACCGCCGGTAACATTCAGTACTTC
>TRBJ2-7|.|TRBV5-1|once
CASSPNTGFSYEQYF
TGCGCCAGCAGTCCGAATACAGGGTTCTCCTACGAGCAGTACTTC
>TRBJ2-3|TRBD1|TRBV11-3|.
CASSFQTGEIADTQYF
TGTGCCAGCAGCTTCCAAACAGGGGAGATTGCAGATACGCAGTATTTT
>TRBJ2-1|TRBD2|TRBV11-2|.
CASSFPSSGRPSPNEQFF
TGTGCCAGCAGCTTCCCTTCTAGCGGGAGACCAAGTCCCAATGAGCAGTTCTTC
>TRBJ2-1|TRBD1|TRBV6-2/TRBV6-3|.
CASSYQRQGNEQFF
TGTGCCAGCAGTTACCAAAGACAGGGCAATGAGCAGTTCTTC
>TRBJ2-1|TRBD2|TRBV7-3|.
CASSLISASGSDGEQFF
TGTGCCAGCAGCTTAATCTCGGCTAGCGGGAGCGACGGTGAGCAGTTCTTC
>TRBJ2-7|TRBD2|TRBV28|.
CASSTPAGLAGSYEQYF
TGTGCCAGCAGTACTCCAGCGGGACTAGCGGGATCCTACGAGCAGTACTTC
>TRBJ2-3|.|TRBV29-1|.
CSVEFVDTQYF
TGCAGCGTTGAATTCGTAGATACGCAGTATTTT
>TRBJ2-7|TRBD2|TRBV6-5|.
CASSSGVAGPYEQYF
TGTGCCAGCAGTTCCGGGGTAGCGGGCCCCTACGAGCAGTACTTC
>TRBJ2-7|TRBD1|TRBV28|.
CASSLMQGVSYEQYF
TGTGCCAGCAGTTTAATGCAGGGGGTTTCATACGAGCAGTACTTC
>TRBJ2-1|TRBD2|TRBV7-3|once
CASSPDRTSGSYEQFF
TGTGCCAGCAGCCCCGATCGGACTAGCGGGAGCTATGAGCAGTTCTTC
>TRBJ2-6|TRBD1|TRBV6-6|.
CASKDRGSGANVLTF
TGTGCCAGCAAGGACAGGGGGTCTGGGGCCAACGTCCTGACTTTC
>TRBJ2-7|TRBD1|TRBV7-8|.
CASSYQGAHEQYF
TGTGCCAGCAGCTACCAGGGGGCGCACGAGCAGTACTTC
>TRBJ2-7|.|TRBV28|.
CATQQRAYYEQYF
TGTGCCACCCAACAGCGGGCCTACTACGAGCAGTACTTC